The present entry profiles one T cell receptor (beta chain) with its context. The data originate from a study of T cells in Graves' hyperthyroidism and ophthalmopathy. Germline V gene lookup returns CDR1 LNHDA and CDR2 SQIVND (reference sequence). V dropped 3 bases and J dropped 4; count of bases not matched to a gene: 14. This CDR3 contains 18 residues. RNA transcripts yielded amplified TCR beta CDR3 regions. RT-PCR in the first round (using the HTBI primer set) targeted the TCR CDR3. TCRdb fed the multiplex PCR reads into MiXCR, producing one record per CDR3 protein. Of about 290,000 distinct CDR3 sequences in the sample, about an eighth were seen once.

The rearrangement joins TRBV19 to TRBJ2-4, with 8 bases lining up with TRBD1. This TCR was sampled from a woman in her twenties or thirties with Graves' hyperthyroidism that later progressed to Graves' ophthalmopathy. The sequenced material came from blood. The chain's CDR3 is CASSIRLYPTGDKNIQYF. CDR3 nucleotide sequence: TGTGCCAGTAGTATTAGGTTATATCCGACAGGGGATAAAAACATTCAGTACTTC.